These 8 T cell receptor beta chains were sequenced from one sample in a study of blood T cells in healthy people across ages. The authors ran a second PCR of about 6 to 11 cycles using a sample-barcoded 5' primer and a J-beta primer mix. A single record per CDR3 protein comes from TCRdb applying MiXCR to the 5' RACE reads. The table shows roughly 680,000 distinct CDR3 sequences, with 52% occurring only once. Specimen: blood. These receptors all come from an elderly woman in good health.

This rearrangement joins TRBV7-9 to TRBJ2-3, with a possible D match to TRBD1 (6 bases). Germline CDR1 reads SEHNR; CDR2 reads FQNEAQ (reference sequence). The CDR3 has 17 amino acids. V lost 1 base and J 3 bases, leaving 17 bases between the germline ends. CDR3 coding DNA: TGTGCCAGCAGCTTAGGTTCCGGGACAACAGGAACAGATACGCAGTATTTT. Translated: CASSLGSGTTGTDTQYF.

This clonotype was seen a few times. This may be a read error, as it is one base from a much larger clone. This rearrangement joins TRBV9 to TRBJ2-4, with 10 bases identical to TRBD2. This CDR3 has 15 amino acids. With V trimmed by 3 bases and J by 5 bases, 5 bases remained unmatched. Germline CDR1 SGDLS, CDR2 YYNGEE. The CDR3 sequence is CASSGALAGENIQYF. CDR3 in DNA: TGTGCCAGCAGCGGTGCCCTAGCGGGAGAAAACATTCAGTACTTC.

The chain couples TRBV7-9 to TRBJ2-7, with D possibly being TRBD1 (5 bases). CDR3 size: 15 residues. The germline gives CDR1 SEHNR, CDR2 FQNEAQ (reference sequence). Trimming cost V 2 bases and J 4 bases, with 15 bases left between them. The CDR3 is CASSLRAGQSYEQYF. For the CDR3, the DNA is TGTGCCAGCAGCTTACGGGCAGGACAATCGTACGAGCAGTACTTC. Together with reference TRBV7-9 and TRBJ2-7, the CDR3 gives the full variable domain: DTGVSQNPRHKITKRGQNVTFRCDPISEHNRLYWYRQTLGQGPEFLTYFQNEAQLEKSRLLSDRFSAERPKGSFSTLEIQRTEQGDSAMYLCASSLRAGQSYEQYFGPGTRLTVT.

This clonotype was counted at least ten times. The chain combines TRBV7-2 with TRBJ2-5; tentative D call: TRBD1 (5 bases). Deletions cut 1 base from V and 0 bases from J, with 9 bases between. Germline-derived CDR1 and CDR2 are SGHTA and FQGNSA. The CDR3 consists of 15 residues. The CDR3 spells CASSLGQTNQETQYF. The CDR3 DNA sequence: TGTGCCAGCAGCTTAGGACAGACCAACCAAGAGACCCAGTACTTC.

CDR3: CASSSTSGTGELFF. The CDR3 DNA follows: TGCGCCAGCAGCTCTACAAGCGGCACCGGGGAGCTGTTTTTT. The J gene is TRBJ2-2, the V gene TRBV5-1; a weak D match, TRBD2 (5 bases). V was trimmed by 3 bases and J by 4 bases, leaving 10 bases between them. Germline values: CDR1 SGHRS, CDR2 YFSETQ. The CDR3 covers 14 residues. Based on the CDR3 plus reference TRBV5-1 and TRBJ2-2, the full variable domain is KAGVTQTPRYLIKTRGQQVTLSCSPISGHRSVSWYQQTPGQGLQFLFEYFSETQRNKGNFPGRFSGRQFSNSRSEMNVSTLELGDSALYLCASSSTSGTGELFFGEGSRLTVL.

This chain links TRBV12-3 or TRBV12-4 with TRBJ2-5; TRBD2 matches 9 bases. The CDR3 covers 15 residues. Germline trimming cut 5 bases from V and 2 bases from J; bases unmatched to any gene: 6. The CDR3: CASSRLADAQETQYF. The CDR3 DNA is TGTGCCAGCAGTCGACTAGCGGACGCACAAGAGACCCAGTACTTC.

The chain recombines TRBV11-2 with TRBJ1-2; D remains unclear. Trimming removed 1 base from V and 2 bases from J, with 14 bases in between. The CDR3 runs to 16 residues. CDR1 is SGHAT, CDR2 FQNNGV, per germline. For the CDR3, the DNA is TGTGCCAGCAGCTTAGGGACGGGTGTAAAGAACTATGGCTACACCTTC. Translating gives CASSLGTGVKNYGYTF.

V and J are TRBV19 and TRBJ2-1; D uncertain. The CDR3 spans 13 residues. The germline CDR1 and CDR2 sequences are LNHDA and SQIVND (reference sequence). V gave up 0 bases and J gave up 7 bases, with 7 bases separating them. The DNA of the CDR3 is TGTGCCAGTAGTATAGATCTGGGTAATGAGCAGTTCTTC. Translation: CASSIDLGNEQFF.